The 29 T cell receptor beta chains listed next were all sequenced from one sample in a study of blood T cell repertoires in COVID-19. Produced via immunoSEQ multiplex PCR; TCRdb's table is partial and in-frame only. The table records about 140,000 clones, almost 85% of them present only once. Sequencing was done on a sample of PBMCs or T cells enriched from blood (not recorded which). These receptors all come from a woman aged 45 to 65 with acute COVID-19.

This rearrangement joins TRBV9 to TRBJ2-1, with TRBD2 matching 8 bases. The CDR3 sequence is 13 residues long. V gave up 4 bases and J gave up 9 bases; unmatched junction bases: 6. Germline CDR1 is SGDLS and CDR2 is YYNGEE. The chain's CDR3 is CASSPGTRGEQFF. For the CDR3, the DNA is TGTGCCAGCAGCCCCGGGACTAGGGGTGAGCAGTTCTTC.

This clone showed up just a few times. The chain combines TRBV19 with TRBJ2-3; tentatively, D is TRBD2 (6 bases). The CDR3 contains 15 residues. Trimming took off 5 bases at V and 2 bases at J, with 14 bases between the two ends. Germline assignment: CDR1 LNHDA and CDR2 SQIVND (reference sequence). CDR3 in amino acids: CASSGPAGYTDTQYF. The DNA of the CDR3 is TGTGCCAGTAGTGGGCCAGCGGGTTACACAGATACGCAGTATTTT.

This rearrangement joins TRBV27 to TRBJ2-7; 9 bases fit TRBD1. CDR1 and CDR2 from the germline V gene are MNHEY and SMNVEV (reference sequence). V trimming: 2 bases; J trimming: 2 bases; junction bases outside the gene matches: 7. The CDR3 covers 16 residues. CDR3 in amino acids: CASSLIHGTGTYEQYF. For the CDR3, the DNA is TGTGCCAGCAGTTTAATCCACGGGACAGGGACCTACGAGCAGTACTTC.

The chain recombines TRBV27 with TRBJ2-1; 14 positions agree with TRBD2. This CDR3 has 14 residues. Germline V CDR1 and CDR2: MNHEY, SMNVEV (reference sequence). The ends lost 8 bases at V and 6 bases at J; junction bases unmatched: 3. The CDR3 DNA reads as TGTGCCAGCGGGGGGACTAGCGGGAGCAATGAGCAGTTCTTC. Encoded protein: CASGGTSGSNEQFF.

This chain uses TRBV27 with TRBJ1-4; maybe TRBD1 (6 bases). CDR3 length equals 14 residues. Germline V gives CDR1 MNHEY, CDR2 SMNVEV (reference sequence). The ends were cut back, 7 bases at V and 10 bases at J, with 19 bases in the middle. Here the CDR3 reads CASTHLGGGGKLFF. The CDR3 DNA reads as TGTGCCAGCACCCATTTGGGGGGGGGCGGAAAACTGTTTTTT.

The CDR3 sequence: CASSSLLTGQVGETQYF. In DNA, the CDR3 is TGTGCCAGCAGCTCTCTACTTACTGGACAGGTTGGAGAGACCCAGTACTTC. The rearrangement joins TRBV11-3 to TRBJ2-5; 7 nucleotides agree with TRBD1. Germline V CDR1 and CDR2: SGHNT, YENEEA. Trimming at V came to 4 bases and at J to 4 bases, leaving 15 bases not matched to a gene. This CDR3 contains 17 residues.

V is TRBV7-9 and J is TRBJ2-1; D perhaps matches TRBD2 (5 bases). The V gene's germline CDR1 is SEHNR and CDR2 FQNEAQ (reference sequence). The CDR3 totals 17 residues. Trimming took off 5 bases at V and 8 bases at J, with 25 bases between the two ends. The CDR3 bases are TGTGCCAGCAGCACCAGCGGCTCGTATCTAGGGCGGTATGAGCAGTTCTTC. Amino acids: CASSTSGSYLGRYEQFF.

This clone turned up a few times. CDR3 protein: CSTGGAPQETQYF. CDR3 in DNA: TGCAGTACCGGGGGGGCGCCCCAAGAGACCCAGTACTTC. J is TRBJ2-5 and V is TRBV29-1; 8 positions match TRBD2. The CDR3 extends over 13 amino acids. From germline, CDR1 is SQVTM and CDR2 ANQGSEA.

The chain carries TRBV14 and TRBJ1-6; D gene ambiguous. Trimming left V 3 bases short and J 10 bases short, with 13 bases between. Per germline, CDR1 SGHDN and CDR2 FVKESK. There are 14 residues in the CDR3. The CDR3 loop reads CASSQVRTGSPLHF. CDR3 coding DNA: TGTGCCAGCAGCCAGGTCCGGACTGGATCACCCCTCCACTTT. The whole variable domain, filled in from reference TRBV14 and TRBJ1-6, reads EAGVTQFPSHSVIEKGQTVTLRCDPISGHDNLYWYRRVMGKEIKFLLHFVKESKQDESGMPNNRFLAERTGGTYSTLKVQPAELEDSGVYFCASSQVRTGSPLHFGNGTRLTVT.

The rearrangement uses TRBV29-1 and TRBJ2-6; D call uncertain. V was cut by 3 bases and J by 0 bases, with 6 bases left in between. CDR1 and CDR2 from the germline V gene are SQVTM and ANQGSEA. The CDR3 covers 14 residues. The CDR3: CSVDQDSGANVLTF. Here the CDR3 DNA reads TGCAGCGTTGATCAGGACTCTGGGGCCAACGTCCTGACTTTC.

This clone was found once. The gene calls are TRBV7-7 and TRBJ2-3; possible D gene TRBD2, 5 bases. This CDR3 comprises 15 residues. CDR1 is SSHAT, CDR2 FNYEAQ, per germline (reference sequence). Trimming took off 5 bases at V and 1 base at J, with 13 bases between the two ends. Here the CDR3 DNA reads TGTGCCAGCAGCCCCCTAGCCCACGGCACAGATACGCAGTATTTT. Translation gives CASSPLAHGTDTQYF. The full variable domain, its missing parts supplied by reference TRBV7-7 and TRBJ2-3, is GAGVSQSPRYKVTKRGQDVTLRCDPISSHATLYWYQQALGQGPEFLTYFNYEAQPDKSGLPSDRFSAERPEGSISTLTIQRTEQRDSAMYRCASSPLAHGTDTQYFGPGTRLTVL.

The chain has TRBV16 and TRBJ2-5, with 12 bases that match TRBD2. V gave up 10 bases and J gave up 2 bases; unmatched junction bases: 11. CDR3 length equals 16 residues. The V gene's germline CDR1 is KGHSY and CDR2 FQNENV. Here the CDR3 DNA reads TGTGCCACCAAGAGGGGACTAGCGGGTGTACAAGAGACCCAGTACTTC. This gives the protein CATKRGLAGVQETQYF.

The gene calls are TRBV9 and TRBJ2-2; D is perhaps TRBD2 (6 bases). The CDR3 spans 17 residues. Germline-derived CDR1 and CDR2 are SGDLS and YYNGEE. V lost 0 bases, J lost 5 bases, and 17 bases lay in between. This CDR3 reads CASSVVGGLAGTGELFF. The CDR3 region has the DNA TGTGCCAGCAGCGTAGTAGGTGGACTGGCGGGGACCGGGGAGCTGTTTTTT.

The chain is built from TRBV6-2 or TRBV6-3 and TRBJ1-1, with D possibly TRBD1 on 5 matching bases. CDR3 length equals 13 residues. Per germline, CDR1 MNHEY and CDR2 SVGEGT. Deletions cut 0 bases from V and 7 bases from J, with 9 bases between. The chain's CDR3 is CASSYSKGFEAFF. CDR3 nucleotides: TGTGCCAGCAGTTACTCGAAGGGGTTTGAAGCTTTCTTT.

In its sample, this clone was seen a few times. Written as DNA, the CDR3 is TGTGCCAGCAGCTTCGAACGGGAAACTGAAGCTTTCTTT. Its translation is CASSFERETEAFF. The V call is TRBV7-9, the J call TRBJ1-1; D uncertain. Germline CDR1 SEHNR, CDR2 FQNEAQ (reference sequence). The CDR3 contains 13 residues. Trimming removed 3 bases at V and 5 bases at J, with 10 bases between. Full variable domain (rest looked up from reference TRBV7-9 and TRBJ1-1): DTGVSQNPRHKITKRGQNVTFRCDPISEHNRLYWYRQTLGQGPEFLTYFQNEAQLEKSRLLSDRFSAERPKGSFSTLEIQRTEQGDSAMYLCASSFERETEAFFGQGTRLTVV.

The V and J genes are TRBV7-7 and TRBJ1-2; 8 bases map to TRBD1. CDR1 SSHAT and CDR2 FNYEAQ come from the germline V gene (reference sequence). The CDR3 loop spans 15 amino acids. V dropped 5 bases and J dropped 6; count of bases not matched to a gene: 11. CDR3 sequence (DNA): TGTGCCAGCAGCCCAGCTGACACAGGGGGGGATGGCTACACCTTC. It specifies CASSPADTGGDGYTF. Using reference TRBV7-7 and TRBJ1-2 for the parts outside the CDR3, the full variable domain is GAGVSQSPRYKVTKRGQDVTLRCDPISSHATLYWYQQALGQGPEFLTYFNYEAQPDKSGLPSDRFSAERPEGSISTLTIQRTEQRDSAMYRCASSPADTGGDGYTFGSGTRLTVV.

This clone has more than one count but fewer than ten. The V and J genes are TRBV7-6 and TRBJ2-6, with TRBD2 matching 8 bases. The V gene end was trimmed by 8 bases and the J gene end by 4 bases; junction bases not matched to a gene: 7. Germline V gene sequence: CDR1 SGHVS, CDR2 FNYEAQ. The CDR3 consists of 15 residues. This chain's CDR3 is CASSSGGTGANVLTF. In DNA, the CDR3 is TGTGCCAGCTCGAGCGGGGGTACCGGGGCCAACGTCCTGACTTTC.

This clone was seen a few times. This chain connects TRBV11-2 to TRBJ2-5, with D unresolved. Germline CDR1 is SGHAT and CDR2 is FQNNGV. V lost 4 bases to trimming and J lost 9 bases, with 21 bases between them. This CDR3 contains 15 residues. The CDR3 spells CASSSDRMAVMSQYF. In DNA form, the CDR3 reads TGTGCCAGCAGCTCCGATCGTATGGCAGTAATGTCCCAGTACTTC.

The CDR3 DNA reads as TGTGCCAGCTCACCTACGTTTGGGCAGGGTGAGACCCAGTACTTC. Its translation is CASSPTFGQGETQYF. The chain has TRBV18 and TRBJ2-5; tentatively, D is TRBD1 (5 bases). Germline values: CDR1 KGHSH, CDR2 LQKENI. The CDR3 is 15 amino acids. Between the trimmed V and J ends, which lost 3 bases and 5 bases, there was a span of 16 bases.

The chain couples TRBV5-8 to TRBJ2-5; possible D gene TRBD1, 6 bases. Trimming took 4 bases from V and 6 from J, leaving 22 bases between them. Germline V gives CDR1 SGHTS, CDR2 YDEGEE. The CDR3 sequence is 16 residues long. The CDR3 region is CASSVRGVVSKKTQYF. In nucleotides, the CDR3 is TGTGCCAGCAGCGTCAGGGGAGTAGTATCAAAAAAGACCCAGTACTTC. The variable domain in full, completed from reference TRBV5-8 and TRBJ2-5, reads EAGVTQSPTHLIKTRGQQATLRCSPISGHTSVYWYQQALGLGLQFLLWYDEGEERNRGNFPPRFSGRQFPNYSSELNVNALELEDSALYLCASSVRGVVSKKTQYFGPGTRLLVL.

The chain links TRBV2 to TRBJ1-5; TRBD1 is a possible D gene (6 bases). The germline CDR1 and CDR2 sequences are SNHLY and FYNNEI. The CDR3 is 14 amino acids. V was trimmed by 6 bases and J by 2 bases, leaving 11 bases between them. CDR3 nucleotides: TGTGCCAGCAGGATGGGACATGGCAATCAGCCCCAGCATTTT. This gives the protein CASRMGHGNQPQHF.

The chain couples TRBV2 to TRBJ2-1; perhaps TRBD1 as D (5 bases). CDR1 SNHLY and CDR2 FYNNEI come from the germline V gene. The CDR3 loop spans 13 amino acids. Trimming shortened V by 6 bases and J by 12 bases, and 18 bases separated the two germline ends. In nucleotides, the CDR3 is TGTGCCAGCAGGGCGACAGTTTCCTCTGCGCAGTTCTTC. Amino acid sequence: CASRATVSSAQFF.

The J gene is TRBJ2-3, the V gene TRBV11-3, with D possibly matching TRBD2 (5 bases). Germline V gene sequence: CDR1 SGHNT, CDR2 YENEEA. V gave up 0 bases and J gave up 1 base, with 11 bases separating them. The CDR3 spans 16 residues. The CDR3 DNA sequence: TGTGCCAGCAGCTTAGAAGGCCCGAGGGGCACAGATACGCAGTATTTT. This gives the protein CASSLEGPRGTDTQYF.

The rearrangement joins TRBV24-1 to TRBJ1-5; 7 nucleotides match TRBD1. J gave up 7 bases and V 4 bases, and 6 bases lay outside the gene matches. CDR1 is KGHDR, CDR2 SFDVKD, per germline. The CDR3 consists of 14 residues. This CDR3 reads CATSDPQGVQPQHF. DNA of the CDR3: TGTGCCACCAGTGACCCGCAGGGGGTGCAGCCCCAGCATTTT.

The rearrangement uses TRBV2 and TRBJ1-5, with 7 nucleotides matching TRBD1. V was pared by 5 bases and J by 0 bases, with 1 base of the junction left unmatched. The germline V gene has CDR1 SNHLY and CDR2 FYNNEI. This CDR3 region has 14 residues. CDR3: CASSTGDSNQPQHF. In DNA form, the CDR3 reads TGTGCCAGCAGTACAGGGGATAGCAATCAGCCCCAGCATTTT.

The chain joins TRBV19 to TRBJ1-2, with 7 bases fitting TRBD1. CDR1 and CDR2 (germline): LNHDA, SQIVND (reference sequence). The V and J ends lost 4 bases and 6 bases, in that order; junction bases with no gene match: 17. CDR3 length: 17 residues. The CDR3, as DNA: TGTGCCAGTAGTACGATGACAACGACAGGGCGGTTAAATGGCTACACCTTC. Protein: CASSTMTTTGRLNGYTF. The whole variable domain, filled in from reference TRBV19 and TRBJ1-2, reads DGGITQSPKYLFRKEGQNVTLSCEQNLNHDAMYWYRQDPGQGLRLIYYSQIVNDFQKGDIAEGYSVSREKKESFPLTVTSAQKNPTAFYLCASSTMTTTGRLNGYTFGSGTRLTVV.

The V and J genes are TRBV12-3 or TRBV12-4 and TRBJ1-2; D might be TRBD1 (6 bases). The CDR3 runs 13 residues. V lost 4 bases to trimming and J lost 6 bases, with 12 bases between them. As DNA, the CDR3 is TGTGCCAGCAGTTCCCCGACAGGCCATGGCTACACCTTC. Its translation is CASSSPTGHGYTF.

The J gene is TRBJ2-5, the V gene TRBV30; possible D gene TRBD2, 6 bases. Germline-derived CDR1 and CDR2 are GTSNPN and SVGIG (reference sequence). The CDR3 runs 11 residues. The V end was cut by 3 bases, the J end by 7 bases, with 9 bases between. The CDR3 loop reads CAWSEGGTQYF. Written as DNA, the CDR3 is TGTGCCTGGAGCGAGGGAGGGACCCAGTACTTC. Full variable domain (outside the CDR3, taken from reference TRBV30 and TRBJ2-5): SQTIHQWPATLVQPVGSPLSLECTVEGTSNPNLYWYRQAAGRGLQLLFYSVGIGQISSEVPQNLSASRPQDRQFILSSKKLLLSDSGFYLCAWSEGGTQYFGPGTRLLVL.

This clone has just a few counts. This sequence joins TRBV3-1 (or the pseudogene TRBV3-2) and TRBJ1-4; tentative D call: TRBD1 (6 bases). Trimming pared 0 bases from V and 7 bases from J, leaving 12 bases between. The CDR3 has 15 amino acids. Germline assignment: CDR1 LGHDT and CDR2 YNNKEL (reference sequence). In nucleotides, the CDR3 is TGTGCCAGCAGCCAAGATCGGGGGGCTGGTGAAAAACTGTTTTTT. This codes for CASSQDRGAGEKLFF.